This T cell receptor (beta chain) was retrieved from a study of Graves' ophthalmopathy and Graves' hyperthyroidism. The wider study: If no ophthalmopathy appeared within 18 months of follow-up, hyperthyroidism was termed stable. Study-wide results and caveats: Discrimination between ophthalmopathy and stable hyperthyroidism by a 13-signature model showed nearly 90% sensitivity and more than 65% specificity. Blood samples also showed most expanded thyroid clonotypes exceeding 0.001 frequency.

RNA transcripts served as template for amplifying TCR beta CDR3 sequences. The first-round RT-PCR employed HTBI primers together with the Qiagen OneStep RT-PCR kit. A multiplex PCR was then performed as the second round. TCRdb used MiXCR to reprocess the multiplex PCR reads, holding one entry per CDR3 protein. The sample includes some 1.1 million distinct CDR3 sequences, roughly two fifths of them seen just once. In regard to this clonotype: Its antigen is unknown.

Germline loops: CDR1 SGDLS, CDR2 YYNGEE. This CDR3 contains 14 residues. Trimming took off 1 base at V and 3 bases at J, with 10 bases between the two ends. Hyperthyroidism patients, all newly diagnosed, had under 2 months' duration and ages of 18 to 65. Sequenced material: peripheral blood or thyroid tissue (not recorded which). The receptor comes from an adult man with Graves' hyperthyroidism. This chain uses TRBV9 with TRBJ1-1; D not resolved. As DNA, the CDR3 is TGTGCCAGCAGCGTAAATGATCGGTACACTGAAGCTTTCTTT. This encodes CASSVNDRYTEAFF. The full variable domain, completed using reference TRBV9 and TRBJ1-1, is DSGVTQTPKHLITATGQRVTLRCSPRSGDLSVYWYQQSLDQGLQFLIQYYNGEERAKGNILERFSAQQFPDLHSELNLSSLELGDSALYFCASSVNDRYTEAFFGQGTRLTVV.